A selection of T cell receptor beta chains follows, all from one sample in a study of patients and donors after allogeneic stem cell transplantation. Each CDR3 protein gets one entry after TCRdb re-called the RT-PCR reads with MiXCR. This sample has about 40,000 distinct CDR3 sequences, with roughly 29% found just once. The sequenced sample was blood, either unsorted or a sorted T cell fraction (not recorded which). The receptor source for this set is a human donor who was either an allogeneic HSCT recipient or a stem cell or donor lymphocyte infusion donor (not recorded which). It is not recorded whose cells these are; they may come from a transplant donor. Both conserved end residues are part of each CDR3. The order of the fields is D gene, J gene, clone size, V gene, CDR3 DNA, CDR3 protein. D genes are given only for firm matches. Rows may omit the clone size; those that give it use once, few, many or a size class.

>NA|TRBJ2-2|few|TRBV4-2
TGTGCCAGCAGCCAACTCCGGGACAACACCGGGGAGCTGTTTTTT
CASSQLRDNTGELFF
>NA|TRBJ2-2|once|TRBV28
TGTGCCAGCAGTTTGATAGGCCCGAACACCGGGGAGCTGTTTTTT
CASSLIGPNTGELFF
>NA|TRBJ1-2|few|TRBV29-1
TGCAGCGTTGAAGATGAAGGATTGAGACAGTTATTCTATGGCTACACCTTC
CSVEDEGLRQLFYGYTF
>NA|TRBJ1-1|few|TRBV4-2
TGTGCCAGCAGCCAAGGCGAAACGAACACTGAAGCTTTCTTT
CASSQGETNTEAFF
>NA|TRBJ1-5|few|TRBV24-1
TGTGCCACCCGGACATCTGGACGCCTTGGCAATCAGCCCCAGCATTTT
CATRTSGRLGNQPQHF
>NA|TRBJ1-4|few|TRBV7-9
TGTGCCAGCAGACGCCAAGAAAAACTGTTTTTT
CASRRQEKLFF
>NA|TRBJ2-5|NA|TRBV5-1
TGCGCCAGCAGCACAGGAGCAGTGAAAGAGACCCAGTACTTC
CASSTGAVKETQYF
>NA|TRBJ2-1|NA|TRBV5-5
TGTGCCAGCAGCTTGGAGCGGGATGAGCAGTTCTTC
CASSLERDEQFF
>TRBD1|TRBJ1-5|few|TRBV27
TGTGCCAGCGGCACAGGGGTGGATCAGCCCCAGCATTTT
CASGTGVDQPQHF
>NA|TRBJ1-1|many|TRBV25-1
TGTGCCAGCAGTGAATTGCGGGGGAACACTGAAGCTTTCTTT
CASSELRGNTEAFF
>NA|TRBJ1-6|few|TRBV5-1
TGCGCCAGCAGCTTGGAGCGTTCCAGTTCACCCCTCCACTTT
CASSLERSSSPLHF
>TRBD1|TRBJ1-2|NA|TRBV5-5
TGTGCCAGCAGGGCGGGACAGGAGTCTAACTATGGCTACACCTTC
CASRAGQESNYGYTF
>TRBD2|TRBJ2-1|NA|TRBV7-3
TGTGCCAGCAGCTTAGGACTAGCGGATTCAGAGCAGTTCTTC
CASSLGLADSEQFF